The clone carrying this T cell receptor (beta chain) showed up just a few times. Its antigen is still unknown. TCRdb analysed the 5' RACE reads with MiXCR anew, one entry per CDR3 protein. Among 250,000 to 350,000 distinct CDR3 sequences listed, about 16% were seen once. Germline V gene sequence: CDR1 SEHNR, CDR2 FQNEAQ (reference sequence). The ends were cut back, 5 bases at V and 4 bases at J, with 17 bases in the middle. The CDR3 spans 15 residues. This entry belongs to a study of T-cell memory formation after mild COVID-19. Study-level results: What remained unconfirmed was the SARS-CoV-2 specificity of second-wave clones peaking on day 37.

The material sequenced was PBMCs or a T cell subset sorted from them (not recorded which). The chain links TRBV7-9 to TRBJ1-1, with D tentatively TRBD1 (5 bases). The TCR sequence derives from a man aged 18 to 29 who had mild COVID-19 (a few samples of this study predate the infection). Cell type and time point are not known. Here the CDR3 DNA reads TGTGCCAGCAGCCAGGTTTTTGGGGGGACCACTGAAGCTTTCTTT. Protein product: CASSQVFGGTTEAFF.